The sequence of this TCR beta chain was determined in a study of cytomegalovirus exposure and HLA in healthy donors. To note about this clone: The antigen is undetermined.

PCR amplification relied on 60 Vbeta primers (plus 13 Jbeta primers). Assay used: immunoSEQ multiplex PCR; TCRdb lists only in-frame clones, some missing. The profile covers 120,000 to 150,000 clones, with over 75% appearing a single time and 2% to 2.5% taken by the ten largest. Study-wide results and caveats: TCR beta V segments were, for the most part, productive about 87% or about 30% of the time in an earlier analysis. In a later analysis, the majority of CMV-associated beta chains seemingly showed HLA restriction.

The TCR sequence derives from a man aged 25-45 years in good health and CMV-seronegative. Material: PBMCs.

CDR3 coding DNA: TGTGCCAGCAGCTTCGGCCAGGTTCGGTATTTT. This codes for CASSFGQVRYF. This rearrangement joins TRBV7-9 to TRBJ2-3; D unclear. CDR1 and CDR2 from the germline V gene are SEHNR and FQNEAQ (reference sequence). V dropped 3 bases and J dropped 14 bases, with 12 bases sitting between them. The CDR3 is 11 amino acids. Looking up the rest from reference TRBV7-9 and TRBJ2-3 gives the full variable domain: DTGVSQNPRHKITKRGQNVTFRCDPISEHNRLYWYRQTLGQGPEFLTYFQNEAQLEKSRLLSDRFSAERPKGSFSTLEIQRTEQGDSAMYLCASSFGQVRYFGPGTRLTVL.